These T cell receptor beta chains were read from a single sample in a study of glioma-infiltrating T cells. TCRdb processed the multiplex PCR reads anew with MiXCR; each CDR3 protein has one entry. There are about 180,000 distinct CDR3 sequences in the sample; around 42% occur only once, and around 4.9% lies in the top ten. Material: glioma tissue, nonneoplastic brain tissue, or PBMCs (not recorded which). These receptors all stem from a human donor with low-grade glioma or glioblastoma, undergoing nonglioma brain surgery, or in good health (not recorded which). CDR3s include the opening cysteine and the closing phenylalanine or tryptophan. The D gene is left open where the match is weak. Clone size is shown for a subset of rows, as once, few, many or a class of expanded clone.

D: -
length: 13
V: TRBV6-1
J: TRBJ2-7
size: -
DNA: TGCGCCAGCACTGGACAAAACTACAACGAGCAGTACTTC
CDR3: CASTGQNYNEQYF

D: -
length: 15
V: TRBV9
J: TRBJ2-5
size: once
DNA: TGTGCCAGCAGCTTGATGACTATCGGGAGTGAGACCCAGTACTTC
CDR3: CASSLMTIGSETQYF

D: TRBD1
length: 15
V: TRBV27
J: TRBJ1-5
size: many
DNA: TGTGCCAGCAGTGCCGGGACAGGGGGTGGTCAGCCCCAGCATTTT
CDR3: CASSAGTGGGQPQHF

D: -
length: 14
V: TRBV28
J: TRBJ2-3
size: many
DNA: TGTGCCAGCAGTGGTACCACTAGCACAGATACGCAGTATTTT
CDR3: CASSGTTSTDTQYF

D: TRBD1
length: 17
V: TRBV3-1
J: TRBJ2-3
size: -
DNA: TGTGCCAGCAGCCACTCCCCGACAGGGGCCGCCACAGATACGCAGTATTTT
CDR3: CASSHSPTGAATDTQYF

D: TRBD1
length: 14
V: TRBV6-1
J: TRBJ2-7
size: -
DNA: TGTGCCAGCAGAGCCGGGACAGGGGGACACGAGCAGTACTTC
CDR3: CASRAGTGGHEQYF

D: TRBD1
length: 18
V: TRBV27
J: TRBJ1-1
size: -
DNA: TGTGACAGCAGTTACGGGACAGCCTACGATGAGCTGAACACTGAAACTTTCTTT
CDR3: CDSSYGTAYDELNTETFF

D: -
length: 15
V: TRBV12-3/TRBV12-4
J: TRBJ2-5
size: -
DNA: TGTGCCAGCAGTTTATCGAGGCCTTCGAGAGAGACCCAGTACTTC
CDR3: CASSLSRPSRETQYF

D: -
length: 12
V: TRBV28
J: TRBJ1-2
size: many
DNA: TGTGCCAGCAGAACCGGGATCAACGCGGGAACCTTC
CDR3: CASRTGINAGTF

D: -
length: 13
V: TRBV20-1
J: TRBJ2-1
size: many
DNA: TGCAGTGCTAGCGGGCCTACCAGGAATGAGCAGTTCTTC
CDR3: CSASGPTRNEQFF

D: TRBD2
length: 16
V: TRBV20-1
J: TRBJ2-1
size: once
DNA: TGCAGTGCTAGAGATATTGGGACTATATCCTACAATGAGCAGTTCTTC
CDR3: CSARDIGTISYNEQFF

D: -
length: 12
V: TRBV12-3/TRBV12-4
J: TRBJ2-7
size: few
DNA: TGTGCCAGCAGTTTAGCGAATCTCGAGCAGTACTTC
CDR3: CASSLANLEQYF

D: TRBD1
length: 12
V: TRBV2
J: TRBJ2-7
size: -
DNA: TGTGCCAGCAGAGCCCAGGGGGTCGAGCAGTACTTC
CDR3: CASRAQGVEQYF

D: -
length: 11
V: TRBV19
J: TRBJ2-7
size: many
DNA: TGTGCCAGTAGTTCGTACTACGAGCAGTACTTC
CDR3: CASSSYYEQYF

D: -
length: 15
V: TRBV28
J: TRBJ2-1
size: -
DNA: TGTGCCAGCATTGTAACGTGGAAGAACTACAATGAGCAGTTCTTC
CDR3: CASIVTWKNYNEQFF

D: -
length: 15
V: TRBV28
J: TRBJ2-5
size: -
DNA: TGTGCCACCGCGCGCTTGTCACAGGGTCCGCAGACCCAGTACTTC
CDR3: CATARLSQGPQTQYF

D: -
length: 13
V: TRBV19
J: TRBJ2-2
size: -
DNA: TGTGCCAGTAGCTCGAGGGTGGAAAGGGAGCTGTTTTTT
CDR3: CASSSRVERELFF

D: TRBD2
length: 14
V: TRBV28
J: TRBJ2-3
size: many
DNA: TGTGCCAGCAGTCGGGACTACTCGTTGGATACGCAGTATTTT
CDR3: CASSRDYSLDTQYF

D: TRBD1
length: 16
V: TRBV28
J: TRBJ2-1
size: -
DNA: TGTGCCAGCACCATGTACTCGGGCAGGGGGCGTGATGAGCAGTTCTTC
CDR3: CASTMYSGRGRDEQFF

D: -
length: 17
V: TRBV4-2
J: TRBJ1-1
size: few
DNA: TGTGCCAGCAGCCATTACCCTCTAGGGGGATTGAACACTGAAGCTTTCTTT
CDR3: CASSHYPLGGLNTEAFF

D: TRBD1
length: 15
V: TRBV19
J: TRBJ2-3
size: -
DNA: TGTGCCAGTAGTATAGGGGACAGGGGAGGCGATACGCAGTATTTT
CDR3: CASSIGDRGGDTQYF

D: -
length: 14
V: TRBV7-2
J: TRBJ1-2
size: many
DNA: TGTGCCAGCAGCTCCGCCCGGACAGTTATGAGCTACACCTTC
CDR3: CASSSARTVMSYTF

D: -
length: 13
V: TRBV19
J: TRBJ1-2
size: -
DNA: TGTGCCAGTAGTACGACAGGAAGTTATGGCTACACCTTC
CDR3: CASSTTGSYGYTF

D: -
length: 11
V: TRBV12-3/TRBV12-4
J: TRBJ2-5
size: -
DNA: TGTGCCAGCAGTTTATACGAGACCCAGTACTTC
CDR3: CASSLYETQYF

D: TRBD2
length: 16
V: TRBV4-2
J: TRBJ2-1
size: many
DNA: TGTGCCAGCAGCACATTACTAGCGGGAGGGCACAATGAGCAGTTCTTC
CDR3: CASSTLLAGGHNEQFF

D: -
length: 14
V: TRBV7-2
J: TRBJ2-7
size: many
DNA: TGTGCCAGCAGCTTAGTAGTTTTGGGCTACGAGCAGTACTTC
CDR3: CASSLVVLGYEQYF

D: -
length: 17
V: TRBV4-1
J: TRBJ2-6
size: few
DNA: TGCGCCAGCAGCCAAGACGGACTCGTGGCTGGGGCCAACGTCCTGACTTTC
CDR3: CASSQDGLVAGANVLTF

D: -
length: 15
V: TRBV19
J: TRBJ1-5
size: once
DNA: TGTGCCAGTAGTACCACCACGCTTGGGTTTCAGCCCCAGCATTTT
CDR3: CASSTTTLGFQPQHF

D: -
length: 14
V: TRBV20-1
J: TRBJ2-3
size: many
DNA: TGCAGTGCACTTGAGCGACTCAGCACAGATACGCAGTATTTT
CDR3: CSALERLSTDTQYF